This record covers a single T cell receptor beta chain. This clonotype was detected once. The antigen it binds to is not known. No per-base quality is available; no much larger clone lies one base away. One read gives only weak evidence. Read against the paper, the sample's time point label means: technical triplicate 2. Unsorted PBMC libraries were generated from 2 million PBMCs stored in RNAlater at -80 °C until RNA extraction. PBMCs were separated from peripheral blood using Ficoll-Hypaque density gradient centrifugation and then cryopreserved in liquid nitrogen. The data belong to a study of neurological immune-mediated disorders (dated by TCRdb to the late 2010s). Some background on the complete study: Peripheral blood TCR-beta repertoires from patients with HTLV-I-associated myelopathy (HAM/TSP), patients with multiple sclerosis, and healthy controls were compared in the study using UMI-based sequencing. The approximately 100 TCR-beta libraries included longitudinal samples, technical triplicates and paired sorted CD4+ and CD8+ T-cell subsets alongside PBMC samples. Technical triplicate libraries were sequenced so that the variability in frequency of each individual clone could be precisely calculated. Of the 68 subjects in the cohort, around 15 were HAM/TSP patients, around 34 were multiple sclerosis patients, and around 20 were healthy controls. Paper-wide results and their limitations: No identical CDR3 amino acid sequences were found to be shared among expanded clones across subjects, suggesting that TCR-beta repertoires were private in all groups. The highest TCR clonal expansion was observed in HAM/TSP patients, whereas the lowest was observed in MS patients, even when compared with healthy controls.

CDR1 and CDR2 were assigned from the germline V gene as SGHRS and YFSETQ. Relative to germline, V is 0 bases shorter and J is 2 bases shorter, with 11 bases between their ends. The CDR3 spans 16 residues, from the cysteine through the phenylalanine. Just the 48-base CDR3 DNA is kept, in frame starting at base 1. cDNA was synthesized by template-switch 5'RACE using a primer with a 10-nucleotide random unique molecular identifier that tagged each TCR transcript. Over 180 million TCR-beta sequences, covering 15-18 subjects, were produced in each sequencing run. The RNeasy kit was used for extraction of total RNA. TCR-beta VDJ regions were amplified with primers for the TCR constant region and the 5'RACE anchor, using the KAPA Real-time Library Amplification kit. A first PCR added sample indexes and Illumina adaptors, after which a second PCR increased the library yield. The roughly 650 bp TCR product was size-selected on a 2% E-gel SizeSelection system after Ampure bead purification. Before pooling, library quality was assessed on a Bioanalyzer, concentration was determined with Qubit, and library quantification was performed with the Kapa Library Quantification kit. An Illumina HiSeq 2500 was used to sequence the libraries paired-end at 2 x 150 bp. To increase sequence diversity, about 25-31% phiX was spiked into each library pool. As for the original processing: The quality-filtered reads were processed with the UMI-based MiGEC pipeline, whose error correction step removed more than 80% of the raw TCR sequences. IMGT germline references were used for aligning VDJ genes, and each clonotype was defined as a unique CDR3 amino acid sequence together with its V-J genes. VDJtools evaluated clonal expansion, Shannon diversity and CDR3 relatedness (CalcPairwiseDistances, ClusterSamples); CLCbio workbench built phylogenetic trees. Using coefficient-of-variation modelling across technical triplicates, the study counted a clone as expanded if it had at least 8 unique UMIs. The public sequencing data were trimmed at Q25 with fastp and processed into clonotypes with MiXCR by TCRdb, which kept only in-frame beta chains. Every distinct CDR3 protein forms one entry, paired with its most common genes and DNA. These V and J calls originate from TCRdb's pipeline instead of the authors' own analysis. In this sample the table shows around 56,000 distinct CDR3 sequences, approximately 25% of which occur a single time. About 4.5% of the sample comes from the top ten.

Input material: PBMCs. The chain couples TRBV5-1 to TRBJ2-2, with an unclear D gene assignment. This clonotype was obtained from a man in his fifties or sixties with HTLV-1-associated myelopathy (HAM/TSP). DNA sequence: TGCGCCAGCAGCTTGGTCGGCCGGCCCAACACCGGGGAGCTGTTTTTT. It encodes CASSLVGRPNTGELFF.